This T cell receptor beta chain was observed in a study of Graves' ophthalmopathy and Graves' hyperthyroidism. Study results and limitations: Blood repertoires reportedly contained most expanded thyroid clonotypes above 0.001 frequency.

This CDR3 is 14 amino acids long. Germline-derived CDR1 and CDR2 are LNHDA and SQIVND (reference sequence). Trimming at V came to 5 bases and at J to 5 bases, leaving 8 bases not matched to a gene. This clonotype was recorded at least ten times. Its antigen is not known. RNA transcripts provided the template for amplifying TCR beta CDR3 regions. The first-round RT-PCR employed HTBI primers together with the Qiagen OneStep RT-PCR kit. A multiplex PCR was then performed as the second round. Each CDR3 protein gets one entry after TCRdb re-called the multiplex PCR reads with MiXCR. Of over 650,000 distinct CDR3 sequences listed, more than 40% are singletons. Moderately to severely active ophthalmopathy under 3 months, CAS at least 3, NOSPECS at least 4. Clinical symptoms, serum thyroxine, TRAb, thyroid ultrasound and orbital computed tomography formed the basis of diagnosis.

This rearrangement joins TRBV19 to TRBJ2-5; 7 bases align to TRBD1. This TCR was sampled from an adult man with Graves' ophthalmopathy. Input material: peripheral blood. DNA for the CDR3: TGTGCCAGTAGTCAGGCAGGGGGTTACGAGACCCAGTACTTC. Translated, it gives CASSQAGGYETQYF.